Listed below are T cell receptor beta chains from one sample, sequenced in a study of pediatric ulcerative colitis. The method was immunoSEQ multiplex PCR; TCRdb's version includes in-frame clones alone and lacks a portion of them. The sample consists of tens of thousands of clones, roughly 90% of them appearing once. The sequencing sample was made of blood. The source of these receptors is a boy younger than 18 with severe ulcerative colitis. CDR3s include the opening cysteine and the closing phenylalanine or tryptophan. The D gene is left open where the match is weak. Clone sizes are given selectively: once, few, many, or a class where the clone is expanded.

j_call d_call clone_size v_call cdr3_aa cdr3_nt
TRBJ2-7 NA NA TRBV2 CASSGGPSGYEQYF TGTGCCAGCAGTGGGGGTCCAAGCGGGTACGAGCAGTACTTC
TRBJ2-3 TRBD2 NA TRBV2 CASRPGTSADTQYF TGTGCCAGCAGGCCCGGGACTAGCGCAGATACGCAGTATTTT
TRBJ2-7 NA NA TRBV10-3 CAISETATREQYF TGTGCCATCAGTGAGACGGCCACACGGGAGCAGTACTTC
TRBJ1-2 NA NA TRBV30 CAWSPRTDYGYTF TGTGCCTGGAGCCCCCGGACAGACTATGGCTACACCTTC
TRBJ2-7 NA few TRBV2 CASRDYNTYEQYF TGTGCCAGCAGGGATTACAATACCTACGAGCAGTACTTC
TRBJ2-1 TRBD2 NA TRBV27 CASSTLGLAGGPTSYNEQFF TGTGCCAGCAGTACCCTTGGACTAGCGGGAGGTCCCACCTCCTACAATGAGCAGTTCTTC
TRBJ2-1 TRBD2 NA TRBV27 CASSTPGLAVSSYNEQFF TGTGCCAGCAGTACTCCGGGACTAGCGGTGAGCTCCTACAATGAGCAGTTCTTC
TRBJ1-3 NA NA TRBV2 CATLLGPGNTIYF TGTGCCACCTTACTCGGACCTGGAAACACCATATATTTT
TRBJ2-1 TRBD2 NA TRBV29-1 CSVEVAASGRYAMLEQFF TGCAGCGTTGAAGTGGCGGCTAGCGGGAGGTACGCAATGCTGGAGCAGTTCTTC
TRBJ2-5 NA NA TRBV18 CASSSGTQETQYF TGTGCCAGCTCTAGCGGTACTCAAGAGACCCAGTACTTC
TRBJ1-1 NA NA TRBV29-1 CSALRGGVEAFF TGCAGCGCTCTGCGGGGCGGGGTTGAAGCTTTCTTT
TRBJ2-7 TRBD2 NA TRBV2 CASSEAASGPYEQYF TGTGCCAGCAGTGAAGCAGCTAGCGGACCCTACGAGCAGTACTTC
TRBJ1-4 NA NA TRBV10-2 CASIDAATNEKLFF TGCGCCAGCATCGACGCCGCAACTAATGAAAAACTGTTTTTT
TRBJ2-3 TRBD2 few TRBV7-9 CASSFPLAAHSTDTQYF TGTGCCAGCAGCTTTCCACTAGCGGCGCATAGCACAGATACGCAGTATTTT
TRBJ1-1 NA NA TRBV13 CASSLENYKRAFF TGTGCCAGCAGCTTAGAGAATTATAAGAGGGCTTTCTTT
TRBJ2-7 NA NA TRBV27 CATKNIKKNPYEQYF TGTGCCACCAAAAATATCAAGAAGAATCCCTACGAGCAGTACTTC
TRBJ2-7 NA NA TRBV20-1 CSARQGYEQYF TGCAGTGCTAGACAGGGTTACGAGCAGTACTTC
TRBJ1-3 NA NA TRBV6-5 CASKTELLGGNTIYF TGTGCCAGCAAGACAGAACTATTGGGTGGAAACACCATATATTTT
TRBJ1-3 NA NA TRBV9 CASSEDTTSGNTIYF TGTGCCAGCAGCGAAGACACAACCTCTGGAAACACCATATATTTT
TRBJ1-2 TRBD1 NA TRBV5-4 CASSLPGQGSSNYGYTF TGTGCCAGCAGCTTACCGGGACAGGGGTCTTCTAACTATGGCTACACCTTC
TRBJ1-1 NA NA TRBV6-5 CASSPAKAEAFF TGTGCCAGCAGCCCGGCGAAGGCTGAAGCTTTCTTT
TRBJ2-7 TRBD2 NA TRBV30 CAWKPIRGLADSYEQYF TGTGCCTGGAAGCCAATCCGAGGACTAGCGGATTCCTACGAGCAGTACTTC
TRBJ2-7 TRBD2 few TRBV10-1 CASSDGLARDEQYF TGCGCCAGCAGCGATGGACTAGCGCGTGACGAGCAGTACTTC
TRBJ2-7 NA NA TRBV4-2 CASSQDLLSGTYEQYF TGTGCCAGCAGCCAAGATCTGTTGAGCGGTACTTACGAGCAGTACTTC
TRBJ1-2 NA few TRBV2 CASSTGTSFASGYGYTF TGTGCCAGCAGTACGGGAACCTCCTTCGCCTCGGGCTATGGCTACACCTTC
TRBJ2-7 NA NA TRBV12-5 CASGLEGGAYEQYF TGTGCTAGTGGTCTAGAGGGGGGAGCTTACGAGCAGTACTTC
TRBJ2-7 NA once TRBV7-8 CASSLEAGGTYEQYF TGTGCCAGCAGCTTAGAAGCAGGCGGCACCTACGAGCAGTACTTC
TRBJ2-1 TRBD1 NA TRBV27 CASSLRDRAHNEQFF TGTGCCAGCAGTTTGAGGGACAGGGCCCACAATGAGCAGTTCTTC
TRBJ1-1 TRBD1 NA TRBV6-4 CASSVVAGTATEAFF TGTGCCAGCAGTGTCGTCGCGGGGACAGCCACTGAAGCTTTCTTT
TRBJ2-7 NA NA TRBV7-9 CASSLGAGTAYEQYF TGTGCCAGCAGCTTAGGGGCGGGAACGGCCTACGAGCAGTACTTC
TRBJ1-4 TRBD1 once TRBV19 CASSHRGVHEKLFF TGTGCCAGTAGCCACAGGGGGGTACATGAAAAACTGTTTTTT
TRBJ2-7 TRBD1 NA TRBV13 CASSFQSPGQGRYEQYF TGTGCCAGCAGCTTCCAATCCCCTGGACAGGGGCGGTACGAGCAGTACTTC
TRBJ2-2 NA NA TRBV5-1 CASSEARAGELFF TGCGCCAGCAGTGAAGCCCGGGCCGGGGAGCTGTTTTTT
TRBJ1-1 NA NA TRBV13 CASSLGSWGTLNTEAFF TGTGCCAGCAGCTTAGGTTCATGGGGCACTTTGAACACTGAAGCTTTCTTT
TRBJ1-2 TRBD1 NA TRBV7-9 CASIGQASRYGYTF TGTGCCAGCATCGGACAGGCATCAAGATATGGCTACACCTTC
TRBJ1-2 NA NA TRBV7-9 CASSLEDRANYGYTF TGTGCCAGCAGCTTAGAAGACAGAGCTAACTATGGCTACACCTTC
TRBJ2-7 TRBD1 NA TRBV5-1 CASSLATQGAFYEQYF TGCGCCAGCAGCTTGGCGACACAGGGGGCTTTCTACGAGCAGTACTTC
TRBJ2-3 TRBD1 NA TRBV2 CASSRQGASTDTQYF TGTGCCAGCAGTCGACAGGGGGCGAGCACAGATACGCAGTATTTT
TRBJ1-2 NA NA TRBV30 CAWNWAAHYGYTF TGTGCCTGGAATTGGGCCGCCCACTATGGCTACACCTTC
TRBJ1-2 NA NA TRBV7-9 CASSPYLIDAINYGYTF TGTGCCAGCAGCCCATACCTTATTGACGCCATTAACTATGGCTACACCTTC
TRBJ2-5 NA NA TRBV25-1 CASSESLEGGQETQYF TGTGCCAGCAGTGAATCTTTAGAGGGTGGGCAAGAGACCCAGTACTTC
TRBJ2-5 NA NA TRBV7-3 CASSQDIYQETQYF TGTGCCAGCAGCCAGGATATCTACCAAGAGACCCAGTACTTC
TRBJ2-1 NA NA TRBV7-3 CASNTLGLGNEQFF TGTGCCAGCAACACGCTCGGTTTGGGCAATGAGCAGTTCTTC
TRBJ2-1 TRBD1 NA TRBV7-2 CASSDGQVRPYNEQFF TGTGCCAGCAGCGACGGACAGGTCCGACCCTACAATGAGCAGTTCTTC
TRBJ1-2 NA few TRBV27 CASSNVGSSYGYTF TGTGCCAGCAGTAACGTTGGGAGTAGCTATGGCTACACCTTC
TRBJ2-1 TRBD2 NA TRBV27 CASSYSGRAYNEQFF TGTGCCAGCAGTTATAGCGGGAGGGCCTACAATGAGCAGTTCTTC
TRBJ2-3 TRBD1 NA TRBV19 CVSHKSQGAPGGTQYF TGTGTCAGTCACAAATCCCAGGGGGCTCCGGGTGGTACGCAGTATTTT
TRBJ2-3 NA NA TRBV2 CASSPRQGGTDTQYF TGTGCCAGCAGTCCCAGACAAGGGGGCACAGATACGCAGTATTTT
TRBJ2-7 NA NA TRBV19 CASSIDLRGRAANEQYF TGTGCCAGTAGTATAGATCTAAGGGGCAGGGCGGCAAACGAGCAGTACTTC
TRBJ2-7 NA NA TRBV7-6 CASSLARDQEVEQYF TGTGCCAGCAGCTTAGCCAGGGACCAGGAGGTCGAGCAGTACTTC
TRBJ2-7 TRBD1 once TRBV6-5 CASSPPGTGGYEQYF TGTGCCAGCAGCCCCCCCGGGACAGGGGGCTACGAGCAGTACTTC
TRBJ1-1 NA NA TRBV5-1 CASSLGRDTEAFF TGCGCCAGCAGCTTGGGCCGGGACACTGAAGCTTTCTTT
TRBJ2-3 TRBD2 NA TRBV18 CASSQLAGDLDTQYF TGTGCCAGCTCTCAACTAGCGGGAGACTTAGATACGCAGTATTTT
TRBJ2-5 TRBD1 NA TRBV5-1 CASSLAAGTGGETQYF TGCGCCAGCAGCTTGGCCGCCGGGACAGGGGGGGAGACCCAGTACTTC
TRBJ1-2 TRBD1 NA TRBV23-1 CAGQSNYGYTF TGCGCGGGACAGTCTAACTATGGCTACACCTTC
TRBJ2-7 NA NA TRBV11-2 CASRSWDKGEFYEQYF TGTGCCAGCAGGTCATGGGATAAGGGAGAATTCTACGAGCAGTACTTC
TRBJ1-5 NA few TRBV30 CAWSDQGNQPQHF TGTGCCTGGAGTGATCAGGGTAATCAGCCCCAGCATTTT